This T cell receptor beta chain was sequenced in a study of cytomegalovirus exposure and HLA in healthy donors. Study-wide points: Segments of the TCR beta V type were, in most cases, productive about 87% or about 30% of the time in an earlier analysis. Presence/absence analyses took donor sequencing depth as roughly uniform. TCR beta chains numbering about 160 were designated cytomegalovirus-associated.

This PCR relied on a set of 60 Vbeta primers and 13 Jbeta primers. The method was immunoSEQ multiplex PCR; TCRdb's version includes in-frame clones alone and lacks a portion of them. The data show some 200,000 clones, roughly 90% seen once. Although they were nominally healthy when sampled, donors likely had unrecorded immune exposures. Notes on this clone: The antigen remains undetermined.

Germline V gene sequence: CDR1 DFQATT, CDR2 SNEGSKA (reference sequence). The V end lost 6 bases, the J end lost 1 base, and 4 bases lay between the germline ends. CDR3 length: 11 amino acids. This clonotype was sampled from a woman aged 18-29 years in good health and CMV-seronegative. Sequencing used PBMCs. This chain links TRBV20-1 with TRBJ1-5; no clear D gene. The CDR3 sequence is CSAPSNQPQHF. The CDR3 nucleotides are TGCAGTGCCCCGAGCAATCAGCCCCAGCATTTT.